This T cell receptor (beta chain) was observed in a study of blood T cell repertoires in COVID-19. Study at large: Samples representing acute and convalescent COVID-19 were sourced from the United States, Italy and Spain. The analysed material was cDNA or gDNA that came from T cells, B-cell-depleted T cells, or PBMCs.

The CDR3 loop spans 16 amino acids. V shed 4 bases, J shed 0 bases, and the junction held 6 bases outside the gene matches. Germline values: CDR1 SGHRS, CDR2 YFSETQ. Original analysis: Using reference gene primer amplification, nucleated cell counts were estimated. Some clones are missing from TCRdb's copy, which holds only in-frame ones; the method was immunoSEQ multiplex PCR. The DNA was the basis for D and trimming; V, J and clone size are from that table. The sample lists under 75,000 clones, around 80% occurring once. This rearrangement joins TRBV5-1 to TRBJ2-1; TRBD2 aligns across 8 bases. The clonotype comes from a woman in her sixties or seventies with acute or convalescent COVID-19. Specimen: peripheral blood. In DNA form, the CDR3 reads TGCGCCAGCAGCGAGGAGCGGGGGTACTCCTACAATGAGCAGTTCTTC. Residues: CASSEERGYSYNEQFF. Based on the CDR3 plus reference TRBV5-1 and TRBJ2-1, the full variable domain is KAGVTQTPRYLIKTRGQQVTLSCSPISGHRSVSWYQQTPGQGLQFLFEYFSETQRNKGNFPGRFSGRQFSNSRSEMNVSTLELGDSALYLCASSEERGYSYNEQFFGPGTRLTVL.